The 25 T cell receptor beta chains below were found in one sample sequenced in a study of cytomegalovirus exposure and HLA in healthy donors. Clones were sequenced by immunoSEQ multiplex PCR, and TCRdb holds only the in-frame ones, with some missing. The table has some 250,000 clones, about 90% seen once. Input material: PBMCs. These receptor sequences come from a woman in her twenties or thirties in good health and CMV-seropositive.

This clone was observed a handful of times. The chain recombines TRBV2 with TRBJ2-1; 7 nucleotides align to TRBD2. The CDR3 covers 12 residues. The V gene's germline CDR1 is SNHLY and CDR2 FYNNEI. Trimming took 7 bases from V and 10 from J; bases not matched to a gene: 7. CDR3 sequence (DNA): TGTGCCAGCAAGGGGACTAAAGGGGAGCAGTTCTTC. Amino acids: CASKGTKGEQFF.

The chain's CDR3 is CASSELSGPYF. CDR3 nucleotides: TGTGCCAGCAGTGAACTGAGCGGGCCGTACTTC. V usage is TRBV6-1 and J usage is TRBJ2-7; TRBD2 is a possible D gene (6 bases). The germline CDR1 and CDR2 sequences are MNHNS and SASEGT. The CDR3 runs 11 residues. V was shortened by 2 bases and J by 12 bases, with 11 bases between the two germline ends.

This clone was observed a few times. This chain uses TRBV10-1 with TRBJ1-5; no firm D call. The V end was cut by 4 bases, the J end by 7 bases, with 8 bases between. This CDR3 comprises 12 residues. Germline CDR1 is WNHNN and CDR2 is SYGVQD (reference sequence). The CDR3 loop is CASSVTGQPQHF. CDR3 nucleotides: TGCGCCAGCAGTGTCACGGGACAGCCCCAGCATTTT.

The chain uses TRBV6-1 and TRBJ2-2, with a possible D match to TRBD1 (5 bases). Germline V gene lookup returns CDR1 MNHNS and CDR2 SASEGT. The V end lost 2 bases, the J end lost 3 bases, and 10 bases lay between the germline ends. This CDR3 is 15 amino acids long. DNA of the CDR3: TGTGCCAGCAGTGAATGGGGCGACTACACCGGGGAGCTGTTTTTT. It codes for CASSEWGDYTGELFF.

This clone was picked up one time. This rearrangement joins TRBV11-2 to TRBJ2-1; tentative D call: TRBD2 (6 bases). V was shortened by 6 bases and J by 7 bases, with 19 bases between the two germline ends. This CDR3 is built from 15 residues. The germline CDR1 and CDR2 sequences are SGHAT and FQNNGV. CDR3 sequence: CASRRWAGLGNEQFF. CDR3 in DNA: TGTGCCAGCAGGAGGTGGGCGGGGTTGGGGAATGAGCAGTTCTTC.

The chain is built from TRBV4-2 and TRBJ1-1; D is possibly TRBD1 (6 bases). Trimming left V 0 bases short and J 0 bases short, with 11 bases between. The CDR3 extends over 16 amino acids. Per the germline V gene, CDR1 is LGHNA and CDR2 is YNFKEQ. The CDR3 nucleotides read TGTGCCAGCAGCCAAGAAGGACAGAGGTTGAACACTGAAGCTTTCTTT. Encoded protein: CASSQEGQRLNTEAFF.

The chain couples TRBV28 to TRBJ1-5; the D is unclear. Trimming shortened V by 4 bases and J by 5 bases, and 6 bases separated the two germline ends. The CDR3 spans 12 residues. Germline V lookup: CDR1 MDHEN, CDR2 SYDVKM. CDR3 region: CASSWAYQPQHF. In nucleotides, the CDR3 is TGTGCCAGCAGTTGGGCATATCAGCCCCAGCATTTT.

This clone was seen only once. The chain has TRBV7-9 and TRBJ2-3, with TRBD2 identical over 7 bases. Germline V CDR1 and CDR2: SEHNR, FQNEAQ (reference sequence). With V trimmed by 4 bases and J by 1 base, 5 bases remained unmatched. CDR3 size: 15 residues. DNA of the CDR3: TGTGCCAGCAGCTCCCCTAGCGGAGGCACAGATACGCAGTATTTT. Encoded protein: CASSSPSGGTDTQYF.

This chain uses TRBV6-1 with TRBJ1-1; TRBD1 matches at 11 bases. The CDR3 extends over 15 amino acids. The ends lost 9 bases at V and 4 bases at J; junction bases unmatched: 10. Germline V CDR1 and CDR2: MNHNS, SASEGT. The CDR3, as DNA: TGTGCCAGGGATACGACCGGGACAGGGGGCACTGAAGCTTTCTTT. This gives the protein CARDTTGTGGTEAFF.

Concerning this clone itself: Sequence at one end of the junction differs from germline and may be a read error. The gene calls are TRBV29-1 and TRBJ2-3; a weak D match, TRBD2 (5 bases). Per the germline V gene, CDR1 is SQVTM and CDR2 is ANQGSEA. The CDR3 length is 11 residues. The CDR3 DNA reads TGCAGCGTGGAAGGAGCGGCTACGCAGTATTTT. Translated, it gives CSVEGAATQYF.

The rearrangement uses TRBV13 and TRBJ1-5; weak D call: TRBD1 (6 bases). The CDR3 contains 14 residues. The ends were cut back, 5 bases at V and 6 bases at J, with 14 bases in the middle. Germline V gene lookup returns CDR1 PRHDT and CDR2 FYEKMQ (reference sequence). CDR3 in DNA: TGTGCCAGCAGCCAGGGCCAGGGGAGTCAGCCCCAGCATTTT. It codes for CASSQGQGSQPQHF.

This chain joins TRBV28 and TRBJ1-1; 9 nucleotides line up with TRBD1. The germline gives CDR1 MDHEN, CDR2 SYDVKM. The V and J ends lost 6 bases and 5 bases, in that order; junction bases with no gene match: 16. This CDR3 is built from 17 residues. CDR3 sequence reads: CASSPLGQGRRGTEAFF. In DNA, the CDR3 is TGTGCCAGCAGCCCCCTCGGACAGGGGCGTCGGGGGACTGAAGCTTTCTTT.

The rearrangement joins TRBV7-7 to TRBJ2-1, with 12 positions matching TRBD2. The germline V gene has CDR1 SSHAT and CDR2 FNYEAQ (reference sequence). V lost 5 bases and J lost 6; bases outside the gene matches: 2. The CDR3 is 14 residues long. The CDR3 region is CASSPLAGGNEQFF. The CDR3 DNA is TGTGCCAGCAGCCCACTAGCGGGAGGCAATGAGCAGTTCTTC.

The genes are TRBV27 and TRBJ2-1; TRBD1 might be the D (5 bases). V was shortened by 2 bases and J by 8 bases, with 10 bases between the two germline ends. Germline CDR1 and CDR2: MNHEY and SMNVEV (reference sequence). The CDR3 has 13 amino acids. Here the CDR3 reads CASSLRQGHEQFF. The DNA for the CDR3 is TGTGCCAGCAGTTTAAGGCAGGGCCATGAGCAGTTCTTC.

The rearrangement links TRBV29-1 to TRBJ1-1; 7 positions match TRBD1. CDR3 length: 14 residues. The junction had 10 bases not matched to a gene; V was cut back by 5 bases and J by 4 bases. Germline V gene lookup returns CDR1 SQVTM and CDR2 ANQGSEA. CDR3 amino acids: CSVLTGRRGTEAFF. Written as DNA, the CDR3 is TGCAGCGTTTTGACAGGGAGGCGCGGCACTGAAGCTTTCTTT.

The CDR3 loop is CASSLGTSGLDTQYF. As DNA, the CDR3 is TGCGCCAGCAGCCTCGGGACTAGCGGGTTGGATACGCAGTATTTT. The rearrangement joins TRBV5-1 to TRBJ2-3; 12 bases map to TRBD2. Germline CDR1 is SGHRS and CDR2 is YFSETQ. The ends lost 4 bases at V and 6 bases at J; junction bases unmatched: 6. The CDR3 length is 15 residues.

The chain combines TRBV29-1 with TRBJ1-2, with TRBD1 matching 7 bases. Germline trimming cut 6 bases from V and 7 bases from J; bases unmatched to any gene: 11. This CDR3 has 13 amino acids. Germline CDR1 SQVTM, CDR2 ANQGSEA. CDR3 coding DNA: TGCAGCGTCCATACAGGGGTTCAGAGTGGCTACACCTTC. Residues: CSVHTGVQSGYTF.

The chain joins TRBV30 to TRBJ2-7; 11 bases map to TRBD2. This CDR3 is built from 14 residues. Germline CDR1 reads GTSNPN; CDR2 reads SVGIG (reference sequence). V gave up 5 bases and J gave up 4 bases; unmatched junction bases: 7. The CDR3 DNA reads TGTGCCTGGCTCGGGACTAGCGGACCTTACGAGCAGTACTTC. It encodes CAWLGTSGPYEQYF.

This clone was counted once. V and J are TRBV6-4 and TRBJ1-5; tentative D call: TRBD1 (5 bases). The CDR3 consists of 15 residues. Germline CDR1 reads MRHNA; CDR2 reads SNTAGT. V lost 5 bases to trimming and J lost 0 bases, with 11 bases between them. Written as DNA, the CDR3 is TGTGCCAGCAGTCCCGGACATTCTAGCAATCAGCCCCAGCATTTT. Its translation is CASSPGHSSNQPQHF.

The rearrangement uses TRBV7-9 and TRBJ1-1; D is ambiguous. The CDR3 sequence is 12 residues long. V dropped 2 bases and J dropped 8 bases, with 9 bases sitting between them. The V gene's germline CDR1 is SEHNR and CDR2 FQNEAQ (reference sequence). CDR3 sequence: CASSLSSTEAFF. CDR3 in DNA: TGTGCCAGCAGCTTATCGTCGACAGAAGCTTTCTTT.

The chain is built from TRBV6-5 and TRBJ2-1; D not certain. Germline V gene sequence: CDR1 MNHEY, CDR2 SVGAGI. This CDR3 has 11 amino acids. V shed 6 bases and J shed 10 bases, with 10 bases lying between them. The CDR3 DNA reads TGTGCCAGCAGCCCTCTCTTCGAGCAGTTCTTC. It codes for CASSPLFEQFF.

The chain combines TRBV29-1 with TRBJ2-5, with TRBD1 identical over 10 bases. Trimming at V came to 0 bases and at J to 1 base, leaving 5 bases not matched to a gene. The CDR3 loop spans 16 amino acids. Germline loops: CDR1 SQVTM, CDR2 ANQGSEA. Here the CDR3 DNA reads TGCAGCGTTGAAGATCCGGGACAGGGGTTCCAAGAGACCCAGTACTTC. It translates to CSVEDPGQGFQETQYF.

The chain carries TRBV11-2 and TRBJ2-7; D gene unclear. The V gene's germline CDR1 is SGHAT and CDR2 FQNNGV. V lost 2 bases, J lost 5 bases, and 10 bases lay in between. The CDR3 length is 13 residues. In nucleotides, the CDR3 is TGTGCCAGCAGCTTAATGTCTTCCCACGAGCAGTACTTC. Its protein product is CASSLMSSHEQYF.

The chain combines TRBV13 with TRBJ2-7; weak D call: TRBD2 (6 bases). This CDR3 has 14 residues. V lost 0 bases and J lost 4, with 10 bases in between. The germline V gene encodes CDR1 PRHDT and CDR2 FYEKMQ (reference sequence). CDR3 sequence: CASSLGLAIYEQYF. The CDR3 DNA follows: TGTGCCAGCAGCTTAGGCCTAGCGATTTACGAGCAGTACTTC.

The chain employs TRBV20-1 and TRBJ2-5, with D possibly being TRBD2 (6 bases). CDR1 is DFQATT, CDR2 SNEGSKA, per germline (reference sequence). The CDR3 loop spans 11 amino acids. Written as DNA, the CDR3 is TGCAGCGGCGGGGCGGGGGAGACCCAGTACTTC. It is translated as CSGGAGETQYF.